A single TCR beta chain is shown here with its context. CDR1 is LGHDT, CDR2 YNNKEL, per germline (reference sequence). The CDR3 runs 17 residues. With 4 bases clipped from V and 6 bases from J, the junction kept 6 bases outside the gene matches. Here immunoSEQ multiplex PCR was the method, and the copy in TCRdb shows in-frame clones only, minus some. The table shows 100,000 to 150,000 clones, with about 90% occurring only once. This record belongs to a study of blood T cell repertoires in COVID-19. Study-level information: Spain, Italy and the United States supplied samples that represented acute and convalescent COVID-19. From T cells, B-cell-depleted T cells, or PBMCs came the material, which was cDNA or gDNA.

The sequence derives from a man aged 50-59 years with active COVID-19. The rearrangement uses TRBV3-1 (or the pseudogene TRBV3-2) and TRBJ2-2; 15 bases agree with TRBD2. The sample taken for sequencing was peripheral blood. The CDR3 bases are TGTGCCAGCAGCCCCGGACTAGCGGGGGGGCTCCCCGGGGAGCTGTTTTTT. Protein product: CASSPGLAGGLPGELFF.